Following are 18 T cell receptor beta chains from one sample sequenced in a study of blood T cell repertoires in COVID-19. The repertoire was sequenced with immunoSEQ multiplex PCR; TCRdb's copy has only in-frame clones and lacks some. The sample has 240,000 or so clones, 86% seen once. Material: peripheral blood. These receptors were taken from an elderly man with acute or convalescent COVID-19.

In DNA, the CDR3 is TGCGCCAGCAGGGCAGGGGCCCATGAGCAGTTCTTC. Protein product: CASRAGAHEQFF. J is TRBJ2-1 and V is TRBV5-1; a weak D match, TRBD1 (6 bases). Trimming took 5 bases from V and 8 from J, leaving 11 bases between them. The CDR3 is 12 amino acids. Germline V lookup: CDR1 SGHRS, CDR2 YFSETQ.

The chain joins TRBV7-2 to TRBJ1-1; TRBD1 might be the D (6 bases). This CDR3 region has 14 residues. V was pared by 5 bases and J by 5 bases, with 15 bases between. CDR1 is SGHTA and CDR2 is FQGNSA in the germline V gene. In DNA form, the CDR3 reads TGTGCCAGCAGCCCACAGGGTATGGGGACTGAAGCTTTCTTT. Translation gives CASSPQGMGTEAFF. Together with reference TRBV7-2 and TRBJ1-1, the CDR3 gives the full variable domain: GAGVSQSPSNKVTEKGKDVELRCDPISGHTALYWYRQSLGQGLEFLIYFQGNSAPDKSGLPSDRFSAERTGGSVSTLTIQRTQQEDSAVYLCASSPQGMGTEAFFGQGTRLTVV.

V usage is TRBV25-1 and J usage is TRBJ2-7, with 7 bases aligning to TRBD1. Losses at the gene ends were 3 bases for V and 0 bases for J; bases not matched to a gene: 5. Looked up from germline, CDR1 is MGHDK and CDR2 is SYGVNS. The CDR3 contains 15 residues. The DNA for the CDR3 is TGTGCCAGCAGTGAGCCCGGGACAGTCTCCTACGAGCAGTACTTC. It codes for CASSEPGTVSYEQYF.

In this sample, this clone turned up a few times. The CDR3 DNA reads TGTGCCAGCCAAACAGGGTATCTCTATGGCTACACCTTC. Residues: CASQTGYLYGYTF. This rearrangement joins TRBV19 to TRBJ1-2; tentatively, D is TRBD1 (6 bases). CDR3 length: 13 amino acids. V lost 9 bases to trimming and J lost 4 bases, with 15 bases between them. Looked up from germline, CDR1 is LNHDA and CDR2 is SQIVND (reference sequence).

The table lists this clone with a count of one. The genes are TRBV19 and TRBJ2-1; the match to TRBD2 covers 14 bases. With 7 bases clipped from V and 10 bases from J, the junction kept 12 bases outside the gene matches. This CDR3 spans 16 amino acids. The germline CDR1 and CDR2 sequences are LNHDA and SQIVND (reference sequence). The CDR3 loop is CASIKSGLAGVVEQFF. The CDR3 DNA reads TGTGCCAGTATCAAATCGGGACTAGCGGGAGTGGTGGAGCAGTTCTTC.

This clone was picked up one time. The chain links TRBV27 to TRBJ1-3; D is possibly TRBD1 (5 bases). The V end was cut by 7 bases, the J end by 1 base, with 5 bases between. Germline V lookup: CDR1 MNHEY, CDR2 SMNVEV (reference sequence). The CDR3 covers 12 residues. CDR3 coding DNA: TGTGCCAGCAAGGGGTCTGGAAACACCATATATTTT. This gives the protein CASKGSGNTIYF.

The V and J genes are TRBV5-1 and TRBJ1-1, with 9 bases aligning to TRBD1. This CDR3 spans 13 amino acids. J gave up 7 bases and V 4 bases, and 5 bases lay outside the gene matches. Per the germline V gene, CDR1 is SGHRS and CDR2 is YFSETQ. The CDR3 sequence is CASSGTGMNEAFF. The CDR3 DNA reads TGCGCCAGCAGCGGGACAGGGATGAATGAAGCTTTCTTT.

V gene TRBV5-1 combines with J gene TRBJ2-1; 7 bases agree with TRBD1. Germline V lookup: CDR1 SGHRS, CDR2 YFSETQ. The J segment lost 7 bases and the V segment lost 0 bases, leaving 7 bases of the junction unmatched. The CDR3 length is 15 residues. CDR3 amino acids: CASSLEPGGSNEQFF. CDR3 DNA: TGCGCCAGCAGCTTGGAACCAGGGGGATCGAATGAGCAGTTCTTC. Full variable domain (outside the CDR3, taken from reference TRBV5-1 and TRBJ2-1): KAGVTQTPRYLIKTRGQQVTLSCSPISGHRSVSWYQQTPGQGLQFLFEYFSETQRNKGNFPGRFSGRQFSNSRSEMNVSTLELGDSALYLCASSLEPGGSNEQFFGPGTRLTVL.

This chain connects TRBV27 to TRBJ2-7, with TRBD1 matching 8 bases. CDR3 length: 14 amino acids. After removal of 3 bases from V and 3 bases from J, the junction contained 4 bases not matched to a gene. Germline V CDR1 and CDR2: MNHEY, SMNVEV (reference sequence). The CDR3 nucleotides are TGTGCCAGCAGTTTCACCAGGGGGCTCTACGAGCAGTACTTC. This codes for CASSFTRGLYEQYF.

This clone was detected once. J is TRBJ2-7 and V is TRBV4-1, with 12 positions matching TRBD1. The length of the CDR3 is 16 residues. V lost 4 bases and J lost 3; bases outside the gene matches: 7. CDR1 is MGHRA, CDR2 YSYEKL, per germline. The CDR3 region is CASSLNRDRGHYEQYF. The CDR3 DNA reads TGCGCCAGCAGCCTAAACCGGGACAGGGGGCACTACGAGCAGTACTTC.

The gene calls are TRBV5-5 and TRBJ1-6, with a possible D match to TRBD1 (6 bases). Deletions cut 6 bases from V and 8 bases from J, with 9 bases between. Germline V gives CDR1 SGHKS, CDR2 YYEKEE (reference sequence). The CDR3 has 12 amino acids. CDR3 sequence (DNA): TGTGCCAGCAAGGGGGGGTATTCACCCCTCCACTTT. Protein: CASKGGYSPLHF.

The rearrangement links TRBV7-6 to TRBJ2-7; TRBD2 might be the D (5 bases). Germline V gene sequence: CDR1 SGHVS, CDR2 FNYEAQ. Trimming shortened V by 5 bases and J by 5 bases, and 13 bases separated the two germline ends. The CDR3 totals 13 residues. The CDR3 loop reads CASSQGLVDEQYF. The CDR3 DNA reads as TGTGCCAGCAGCCAAGGACTGGTGGACGAGCAGTACTTC.

The CDR3 loop reads CASSLNPQGTSSYEQYF. In DNA form, the CDR3 reads TGTGCCAGCAGCTTAAATCCGCAGGGGACCAGCTCCTACGAGCAGTACTTC. This sequence joins TRBV7-2 and TRBJ2-7; possible D gene TRBD1, 6 bases. Germline loops: CDR1 SGHTA, CDR2 FQGNSA. CDR3 length: 17 residues. V lost 2 bases, J lost 0 bases, and 17 bases lay in between.

The chain carries TRBV4-2 and TRBJ2-7; 7 bases are a match to TRBD2. The germline V gene encodes CDR1 LGHNA and CDR2 YNFKEQ. Trimming removed 1 base from V and 2 bases from J; junction bases left unmatched: 14. The CDR3 has 18 amino acids. CDR3 DNA sequence: TGTGCCAGCAGCCAAGTTGGCCGGGGTCCGGGAGGAACCTACGAGCAGTACTTC. Its protein product is CASSQVGRGPGGTYEQYF.

This clone was recorded a few times. V gene TRBV6-5 combines with J gene TRBJ2-3, with TRBD2 matching over 9 bases. Germline loops: CDR1 MNHEY, CDR2 SVGAGI. Losses at the gene ends were 2 bases for V and 5 bases for J; bases not matched to a gene: 8. This CDR3 region has 16 residues. This chain's CDR3 is CASSYSLAGRGDTQYF. CDR3 bases: TGTGCCAGCAGTTACAGCCTAGCGGGGCGGGGAGATACGCAGTATTTT.

The chain is built from TRBV5-3 and TRBJ2-2; 10 positions match TRBD1. TRBV5-3 is recorded as an ORF, its role being uncertain. CDR3 length: 18 amino acids. Trimming took 0 bases from V and 6 from J; bases not matched to a gene: 11. For the CDR3, the DNA is TGTGCCAGAAGCTTGGAAGACCGGGACAGGGGAAAGGCCGGGGAGCTGTTTTTT. This codes for CARSLEDRDRGKAGELFF.

The chain has TRBV19 and TRBJ1-6; D call uncertain. Germline CDR1 LNHDA, CDR2 SQIVND (reference sequence). This CDR3 region has 15 residues. V gave up 5 bases and J gave up 0 bases, with 8 bases separating them. The CDR3 coding sequence is TGTGCCAGTAGTGATGGGAGCTCCTATAATTCACCCCTCCACTTT. Translated: CASSDGSSYNSPLHF.

The chain links TRBV24-1 to TRBJ2-1, with TRBD2 matching 8 bases. The CDR3 is made up of 14 amino acids. V lost 4 bases and J lost 8; bases outside the gene matches: 6. CDR1 and CDR2 from the germline V gene are KGHDR and SFDVKD. CDR3 coding DNA: TGTGCCACCAGTGACCCGACTAGCGACGATGAGCAGTTCTTC. The encoded protein is CATSDPTSDDEQFF.